This passage covers 32 T cell receptor beta chains from one sample sequenced in a study of identical twins. From the 5' RACE reads, TCRdb called clonotypes with MiXCR, one entry per CDR3 protein. This table has about 530,000 distinct CDR3 sequences, 20% to 25% appearing once. This sample was shared with a second study, whose subject was yellow fever vaccine responses in identical twins.

The source material was CD4+ T cells sorted from blood. These receptors were obtained from a woman aged 18-29 years in good health.

This clonotype was found a few times. This chain uses TRBV27 with TRBJ2-2, with 11 bases lining up with TRBD2. Trimming at V came to 4 bases and at J to 2 bases, leaving 3 bases not matched to a gene. CDR3 length: 16 amino acids. CDR1 MNHEY and CDR2 SMNVEV come from the germline V gene (reference sequence). CDR3 sequence (DNA): TGTGCCAGCAGTTATAGCGGGGGGGTTAACACCGGGGAGCTGTTTTTT. It yields the protein CASSYSGGVNTGELFF.

V is TRBV5-1 and J is TRBJ2-1; TRBD2 might be the D (5 bases). The CDR3 is 14 amino acids. V lost 6 bases and J lost 6, with 16 bases in between. Looked up from germline, CDR1 is SGHRS and CDR2 is YFSETQ. CDR3 nucleotides: TGCGCCAGCAAGTATTCGGAGGCGGGCAATGAGCAGTTCTTC. Protein product: CASKYSEAGNEQFF.

This chain connects TRBV12-3 or TRBV12-4 to TRBJ2-5; 14 bases agree with TRBD2. The CDR3 has 17 residues. J gave up 5 bases and V 3 bases, and 8 bases lay outside the gene matches. The CDR3 protein is CASSFLGLAGGRETQYF. CDR3 nucleotides: TGTGCCAGCAGTTTCCTAGGACTAGCGGGAGGTCGGGAGACCCAGTACTTC.

The rearrangement uses TRBV5-1 and TRBJ2-2; 11 nucleotides line up with TRBD2. This CDR3 has 17 amino acids. Per germline, CDR1 SGHRS and CDR2 YFSETQ. V was clipped by 6 bases and J by 3 bases; unmatched bases: 10. The CDR3 here is CASTHGTSGSYTGELFF. The CDR3 DNA is TGCGCCAGCACCCACGGGACTAGCGGCTCGTACACCGGGGAGCTGTTTTTT. The variable domain in full, completed from reference TRBV5-1 and TRBJ2-2, reads KAGVTQTPRYLIKTRGQQVTLSCSPISGHRSVSWYQQTPGQGLQFLFEYFSETQRNKGNFPGRFSGRQFSNSRSEMNVSTLELGDSALYLCASTHGTSGSYTGELFFGEGSRLTVL.

The genes are TRBV25-1 and TRBJ1-2; TRBD1 matches 7 bases. After removal of 1 base from V and 6 bases from J, the junction contained 8 bases not matched to a gene. CDR1 and CDR2 from the germline V gene are MGHDK and SYGVNS. CDR3 length: 15 amino acids. The CDR3 region has the DNA TGTGCCAGCAGTGAATCGGGCAGGGGGTATAATGGCTACACCTTC. Encoded protein: CASSESGRGYNGYTF.

This rearrangement joins TRBV6-1 to TRBJ1-6, with 9 bases fitting TRBD1. Trimming cost V 10 bases and J 5 bases; bases outside gene matches: 9. In germline, CDR1 is MNHNS, CDR2 SASEGT. The CDR3 is 15 amino acids. The CDR3 spells CATTQGDRDNSPLHF. CDR3 nucleotides: TGTGCCACCACCCAAGGGGACAGGGATAATTCACCCCTCCACTTT.

This chain joins TRBV28 and TRBJ2-1; D unclear. The germline V and J ends were trimmed by 5 bases and 2 bases, with 13 bases remaining between them. This CDR3 is 15 amino acids long. CDR1 is MDHEN, CDR2 SYDVKM, per germline. CDR3 bases: TGTGCCAGCAGTCCCGTCCAACTCACCTACAATGAGCAGTTCTTC. Translating gives CASSPVQLTYNEQFF.

In its sample, this clonotype was seen a few times. The chain recombines TRBV20-1 with TRBJ2-1; D gene uncertain. Germline CDR1 and CDR2: DFQATT and SNEGSKA (reference sequence). Trimming removed 3 bases from V and 7 bases from J, with 13 bases in between. This CDR3 spans 13 amino acids. The CDR3 sequence: CSASPSSRNEQFF. For the CDR3, the DNA is TGCAGTGCTAGTCCCTCGAGTCGGAATGAGCAGTTCTTC.

This clonotype appeared a few times. The chain couples TRBV5-6 to TRBJ2-3; TRBD2 matches 9 bases. The CDR3 spans 16 residues. Germline V lookup: CDR1 SGHDT, CDR2 YYEEEE. Trimming at V came to 6 bases and at J to 1 base, leaving 9 bases not matched to a gene. The CDR3 is CASTYRTSEGTDTQYF. Here the CDR3 DNA reads TGTGCCAGCACCTATCGGACTAGCGAGGGCACAGATACGCAGTATTTT.

This clonotype was found a few times. The germline gene is not matched at one end of the junction; a read error may be the cause. The chain is built from TRBV10-3 and TRBJ2-7; 7 bases fit TRBD1. This CDR3 spans 11 amino acids. CDR1 is ENHRY and CDR2 is SYGVKD in the germline V gene. Here the CDR3 DNA reads TGTGCCATCAGTGAGGGACAGGAATGCGTCTTC. Translation: CAISEGQECVF.

The rearrangement uses TRBV6-5 and TRBJ2-1, with TRBD1 identical over 7 bases. The CDR3 has 15 residues. Per germline, CDR1 MNHEY and CDR2 SVGAGI. V lost 0 bases and J lost 3; bases outside the gene matches: 2. In DNA, the CDR3 is TGTGCCAGCAGTTACTCGACAGGGATCTACAATGAGCAGTTCTTC. Amino acid sequence: CASSYSTGIYNEQFF.

This chain joins TRBV2 and TRBJ2-5, with 8 bases that match TRBD2. CDR3 length equals 14 residues. The J segment lost 1 base and the V segment lost 3 bases, leaving 1 base of the junction unmatched. Germline V gene sequence: CDR1 SNHLY, CDR2 FYNNEI. The CDR3 DNA is TGTGCCAGCAGTGACCTAGCGGGCCAAGAGACCCAGTACTTC. The encoded protein is CASSDLAGQETQYF.

The chain has TRBV27 and TRBJ2-4, with D maybe TRBD2 (5 bases). V shed 5 bases and J shed 0 bases, with 14 bases lying between them. This CDR3 is 16 amino acids long. The germline V gene encodes CDR1 MNHEY and CDR2 SMNVEV (reference sequence). CDR3 sequence (DNA): TGTGCCAGCAGTCCTGGGTACAGCGGAGCCAAAAACATTCAGTACTTC. It specifies CASSPGYSGAKNIQYF.

This clonotype was seen more than once but under ten times. The gene calls are TRBV28 and TRBJ2-7; D gene unclear. This CDR3 region has 14 residues. Trimming shortened V by 4 bases and J by 3 bases, and 13 bases separated the two germline ends. Germline V CDR1 and CDR2: MDHEN, SYDVKM. For the CDR3, the DNA is TGTGCCAGCAGTTCAGAGCCCACCGACTACGAGCAGTACTTC. It codes for CASSSEPTDYEQYF.

This clonotype occurred many times. The rearrangement links TRBV29-1 to TRBJ1-4, with D perhaps matching TRBD1 (5 bases). Germline V CDR1 and CDR2: SQVTM, ANQGSEA. With 7 bases removed from V and 2 bases from J, the gap between germline ends came to 14 bases. CDR3 length: 14 residues. DNA for the CDR3: TGCAGCGCCAACCTCGGGGGGACTAATGAAAAACTGTTTTTT. Translated, it gives CSANLGGTNEKLFF.

The chain joins TRBV28 to TRBJ2-3; TRBD1 or TRBD2 may be the D gene (6 bases each). Germline V gene sequence: CDR1 MDHEN, CDR2 SYDVKM. There are 14 residues in the CDR3. The V gene lost 5 bases and the J gene lost 5 bases, with 14 bases spanning the gap. CDR3 residues: CASSLRGVVDTQYF. The CDR3, as DNA: TGTGCCAGCAGTCTTAGGGGGGTTGTAGATACGCAGTATTTT.

Here the CDR3 DNA reads TGCAGTGCTAGAGAGGCAGGGAGGGTGGGAGAGCAGTACTTC. Translated, it gives CSAREAGRVGEQYF. The chain combines TRBV20-1 with TRBJ2-7, with TRBD2 identical over 7 bases. From germline, CDR1 is DFQATT and CDR2 SNEGSKA (reference sequence). The CDR3 is made up of 14 amino acids. After removal of 0 bases from V and 7 bases from J, the junction contained 9 bases not matched to a gene.

This clonotype was counted only a few times. J is TRBJ1-5 and V is TRBV10-3, with D possibly being TRBD1 (5 bases). Germline V gene sequence: CDR1 ENHRY, CDR2 SYGVKD. The CDR3 extends over 15 amino acids. V lost 5 bases and J lost 3, with 14 bases in between. This CDR3 is CAISSLDSPNQPQHF. CDR3 coding DNA: TGTGCCATCAGTTCCCTAGACAGTCCCAATCAGCCCCAGCATTTT.

The chain employs TRBV7-9 and TRBJ1-3; D is ambiguous. The germline CDR1 and CDR2 sequences are SEHNR and FQNEAQ (reference sequence). The V and J ends lost 5 bases and 0 bases respectively, with 14 bases between them. This CDR3 region has 16 residues. The CDR3 sequence: CASSIRTADSGNTIYF. CDR3 nucleotides: TGTGCCAGCAGCATTCGGACGGCCGACTCTGGAAACACCATATATTTT.

The chain recombines TRBV4-1 with TRBJ2-2; the match to TRBD1 covers 7 bases. Unmatched junction bases numbered 3, after V lost 1 base and J lost 4 bases. This CDR3 comprises 15 residues. The V gene's germline CDR1 is MGHRA and CDR2 YSYEKL. CDR3 loop: CASSQGDRSTGELFF. Written as DNA, the CDR3 is TGCGCCAGCAGCCAAGGGGACAGAAGCACCGGGGAGCTGTTTTTT.

This chain links TRBV27 with TRBJ2-1; TRBD2 agrees at 8 bases. V dropped 3 bases and J dropped 13; count of bases not matched to a gene: 20. Germline V CDR1 and CDR2: MNHEY, SMNVEV (reference sequence). CDR3 length equals 17 residues. DNA for the CDR3: TGTGCCAGCAGTTTGTCAGTAGCGGGGTGGTCTCCCGGTGATCAGTTCTTC. Protein sequence: CASSLSVAGWSPGDQFF.

V is TRBV7-8 and J is TRBJ2-7; 8 nucleotides agree with TRBD2. Germline CDR1 reads SGHVS; CDR2 reads FQNEAQ. The CDR3 spans 14 residues. V lost 4 bases and J lost 3; bases outside the gene matches: 5. The CDR3 sequence: CASSSREGVYEQYF. The CDR3 DNA sequence: TGTGCCAGCAGCTCCCGGGAGGGGGTCTACGAGCAGTACTTC.

This clonotype was counted between two and nine times. The J gene is TRBJ2-1, the V gene TRBV12-3 or TRBV12-4, with 12 positions matching TRBD2. Trimming took 6 bases from V and 5 from J; bases not matched to a gene: 8. The CDR3 runs 16 residues. The CDR3 loop reads CASSTPGLAGNNEQFF. CDR3 in DNA: TGTGCCAGCAGCACTCCGGGACTAGCGGGCAACAATGAGCAGTTCTTC.

This clonotype was detected a few times. This rearrangement joins TRBV20-1 to TRBJ2-5; 9 nucleotides match TRBD2. The CDR3 is made up of 13 amino acids. V gave up 3 bases and J gave up 4 bases; unmatched junction bases: 3. Germline V CDR1 and CDR2: DFQATT, SNEGSKA (reference sequence). CDR3 protein: CSASGTSPETQYF. The CDR3 DNA sequence: TGCAGTGCTAGCGGGACTAGCCCAGAGACCCAGTACTTC.

About this clonotype itself: The junction and the germline gene differ at one end; a read error may be behind it. The rearrangement uses TRBV6-2 or TRBV6-3 and TRBJ2-7, with 10 bases fitting TRBD2. The length of the CDR3 is 16 residues. Germline V gives CDR1 MNHEY, CDR2 SVGEGT. CDR3 nucleotides: TGTGCCAGCAATTACCCTGGGGCTAGCGGGAGCTACGAGCAGTACTTC. Protein sequence: CASNYPGASGSYEQYF.

The chain carries TRBV19 and TRBJ2-1; a possible D gene is TRBD1 (6 bases). The CDR3 runs to 14 residues. Germline V CDR1 and CDR2: LNHDA, SQIVND (reference sequence). Between the trimmed V and J ends, which lost 5 bases and 4 bases, there was a span of 12 bases. CDR3 DNA sequence: TGTGCCAGTAGTCAGGACAGTACTTACAATGAGCAGTTCTTC. It is translated as CASSQDSTYNEQFF.

This clonotype occurred a few times. The chain recombines TRBV5-1 with TRBJ1-4, with 7 bases aligning to TRBD1. The germline V gene encodes CDR1 SGHRS and CDR2 YFSETQ. CDR3 length: 16 residues. The junction had 11 bases not matched to a gene; V was cut back by 5 bases and J by 4 bases. DNA of the CDR3: TGCGCCAGCAGTTCCGGGACAGAATTACATAATGAAAAACTGTTTTTT. Amino acids: CASSSGTELHNEKLFF.

This clonotype was counted between two and nine times. The rearrangement links TRBV12-3 or TRBV12-4 to TRBJ2-1; 7 nucleotides line up with TRBD2. V trimming: 3 bases; J trimming: 1 base; junction bases outside the gene matches: 3. The CDR3 contains 15 residues. The DNA for the CDR3 is TGTGCCAGCAGTTTGCCTAGCGGATCCTACAATGAGCAGTTCTTC. Translating gives CASSLPSGSYNEQFF.

The chain combines TRBV2 with TRBJ1-4; TRBD1 matches at 12 bases. The germline CDR1 and CDR2 sequences are SNHLY and FYNNEI. The V and J ends lost 7 bases and 7 bases, in that order; junction bases with no gene match: 10. This CDR3 spans 16 amino acids. CDR3 DNA sequence: TGTGCCAGCACCCCGGGACAGGGGGCGACAACTGAAAAACTGTTTTTT. Translating gives CASTPGQGATTEKLFF.

This clonotype occurred a few times. This chain joins TRBV10-3 and TRBJ2-5, with D possibly matching TRBD1 (6 bases). This CDR3 comprises 17 residues. V lost 4 bases, J lost 3 bases, and 21 bases lay in between. Germline CDR1 is ENHRY and CDR2 is SYGVKD. The CDR3 DNA sequence: TGTGCCATCAGTGCCAGACAGGCGAGAGGGATAAAAGAGACCCAGTACTTC. Encoded protein: CAISARQARGIKETQYF.

This clonotype came up many times. The V and J genes are TRBV12-3 or TRBV12-4 and TRBJ2-3; perhaps TRBD1 as D (5 bases). Trimming shortened V by 4 bases and J by 0 bases, and 8 bases separated the two germline ends. The CDR3 length is 14 residues. The CDR3 loop is CASSYRSSTDTQYF. Here the CDR3 DNA reads TGTGCCAGCAGTTACAGGTCGAGCACAGATACGCAGTATTTT.

The chain joins TRBV10-3 to TRBJ2-1, with 7 bases aligning to TRBD2. Trimming at V came to 2 bases and at J to 6 bases, leaving 1 base not matched to a gene. In germline, CDR1 is ENHRY, CDR2 SYGVKD. There are 13 residues in the CDR3. CDR3 loop: CAISEGGVNEQFF. Written as DNA, the CDR3 is TGTGCCATCAGTGAGGGGGGGGTCAATGAGCAGTTCTTC.